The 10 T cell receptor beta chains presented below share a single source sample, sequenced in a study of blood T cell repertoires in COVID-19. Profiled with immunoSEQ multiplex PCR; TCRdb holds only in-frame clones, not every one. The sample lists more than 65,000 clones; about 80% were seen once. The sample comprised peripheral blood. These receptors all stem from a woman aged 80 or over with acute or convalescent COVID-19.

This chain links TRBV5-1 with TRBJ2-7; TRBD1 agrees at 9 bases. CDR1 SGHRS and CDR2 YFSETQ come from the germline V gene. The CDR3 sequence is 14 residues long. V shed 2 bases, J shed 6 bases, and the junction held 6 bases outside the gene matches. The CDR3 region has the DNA TGCGCCAGCAGCTTCACCGGACAGGGGAGCGAGCAGTACTTC. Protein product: CASSFTGQGSEQYF.

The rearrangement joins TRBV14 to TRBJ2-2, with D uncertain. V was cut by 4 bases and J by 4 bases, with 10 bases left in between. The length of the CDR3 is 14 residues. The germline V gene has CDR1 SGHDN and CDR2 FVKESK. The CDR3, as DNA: TGTGCCAGCAGCCTTAAACGCAGCACCGGGGAGCTGTTTTTT. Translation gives CASSLKRSTGELFF.

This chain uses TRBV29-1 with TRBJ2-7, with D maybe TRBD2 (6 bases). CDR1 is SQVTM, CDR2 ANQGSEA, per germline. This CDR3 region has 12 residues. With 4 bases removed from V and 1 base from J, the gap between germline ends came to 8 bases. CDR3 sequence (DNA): TGCAGCGTTGGGGAGGCATCCTACGAGCAGTACTTC. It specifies CSVGEASYEQYF.

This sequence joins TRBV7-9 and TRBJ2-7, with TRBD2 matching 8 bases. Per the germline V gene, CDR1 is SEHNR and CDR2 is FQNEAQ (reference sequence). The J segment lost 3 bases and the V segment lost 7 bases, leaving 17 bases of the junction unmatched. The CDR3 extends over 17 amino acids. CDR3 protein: CASIPRRAGEEDYEQYF. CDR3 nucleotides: TGTGCCAGCATCCCTCGCAGAGCGGGAGAAGAGGACTACGAGCAGTACTTC.

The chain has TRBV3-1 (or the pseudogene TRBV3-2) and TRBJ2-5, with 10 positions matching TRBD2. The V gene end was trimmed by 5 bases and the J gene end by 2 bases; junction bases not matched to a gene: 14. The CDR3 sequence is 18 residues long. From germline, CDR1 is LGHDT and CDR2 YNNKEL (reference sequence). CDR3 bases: TGTGCCAGCAGCGAAAGTGGGGTACTAGCGGGATCACAAGAGACCCAGTACTTC. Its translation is CASSESGVLAGSQETQYF.

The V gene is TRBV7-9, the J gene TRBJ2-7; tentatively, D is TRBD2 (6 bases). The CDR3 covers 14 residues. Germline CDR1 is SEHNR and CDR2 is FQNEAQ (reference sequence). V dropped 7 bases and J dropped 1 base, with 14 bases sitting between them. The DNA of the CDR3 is TGTGCCAGCACTATAGGCGGGATATCCTACGAGCAGTACTTC. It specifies CASTIGGISYEQYF.

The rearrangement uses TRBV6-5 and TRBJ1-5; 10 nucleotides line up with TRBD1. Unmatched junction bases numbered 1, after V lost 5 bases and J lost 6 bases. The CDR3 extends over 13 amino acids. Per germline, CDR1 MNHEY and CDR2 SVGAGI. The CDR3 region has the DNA TGTGCCAGCAGTCGACAGGGGGCTCAGCCCCAGCATTTT. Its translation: CASSRQGAQPQHF.

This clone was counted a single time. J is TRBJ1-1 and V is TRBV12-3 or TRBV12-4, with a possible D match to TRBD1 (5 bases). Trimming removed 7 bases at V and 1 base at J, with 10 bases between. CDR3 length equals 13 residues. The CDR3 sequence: CASIPQGNTEAFF. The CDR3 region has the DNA TGTGCCAGCATTCCCCAGGGGAACACTGAAGCTTTCTTT.

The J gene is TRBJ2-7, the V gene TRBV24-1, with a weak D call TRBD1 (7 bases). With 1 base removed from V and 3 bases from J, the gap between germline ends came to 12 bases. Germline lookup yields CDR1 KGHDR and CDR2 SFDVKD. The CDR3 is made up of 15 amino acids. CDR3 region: CATSDFGRGVYEQYF. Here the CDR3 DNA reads TGTGCCACCAGTGATTTTGGCAGGGGGGTCTACGAGCAGTACTTC.

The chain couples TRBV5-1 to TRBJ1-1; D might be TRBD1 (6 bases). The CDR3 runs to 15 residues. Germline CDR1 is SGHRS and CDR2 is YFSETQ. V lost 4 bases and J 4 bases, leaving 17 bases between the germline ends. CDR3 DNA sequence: TGCGCCAGCAGCCCCGGGACACAGATTAGCACTGAAGCTTTCTTT. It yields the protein CASSPGTQISTEAFF.